What follows are 10 T cell receptor beta chains derived from one specimen sequenced in a study of blood T cell repertoires in COVID-19. Here immunoSEQ multiplex PCR was the method, and the copy in TCRdb shows in-frame clones only, minus some. The table lists about 130,000 clones, roughly 80% of them singletons. Specimen: peripheral blood. These receptor sequences come from a woman aged 45 to 65 with acute or convalescent COVID-19.

V is TRBV19 and J is TRBJ1-5, with 8 bases identical to TRBD1. The CDR3 is 13 residues long. Germline V gene data show CDR1 as LNHDA and CDR2 as SQIVND (reference sequence). V lost 6 bases, J lost 6 bases, and 4 bases stayed unmatched. The CDR3 DNA sequence: TGTGCCAGTAGACAGGGGGAGGGTCAGCCCCAGCATTTT. This translates into CASRQGEGQPQHF.

The gene calls are TRBV18 and TRBJ1-1; 8 bases are a match to TRBD1. Germline V gene lookup returns CDR1 KGHSH and CDR2 LQKENI. The trim removed 3 bases at V and 5 bases at J, leaving 2 bases unmatched. This CDR3 comprises 13 residues. The DNA of the CDR3 is TGTGCCAGCTCACCGACAGGGGATACTGAAGCTTTCTTT. Protein: CASSPTGDTEAFF.

This sequence joins TRBV7-6 and TRBJ2-2; TRBD2 aligns across 10 bases. Trimming removed 0 bases from V and 5 bases from J; junction bases left unmatched: 9. Germline loops: CDR1 SGHVS, CDR2 FNYEAQ. The CDR3 is made up of 18 amino acids. The CDR3 is CASSLAPYSGGQTGELFF. CDR3 bases: TGTGCCAGCAGCTTAGCTCCGTATAGCGGGGGGCAGACCGGGGAGCTGTTTTTT.

The V call is TRBV30, the J call TRBJ2-1; D remains unclear. Between the trimmed V and J ends, which lost 0 bases and 1 base, there was a span of 10 bases. The CDR3 runs 15 residues. Looked up from germline, CDR1 is GTSNPN and CDR2 is SVGIG (reference sequence). The CDR3 coding sequence is TGTGCCTGGAGTGTACTGGTTCGTTCCTACAATGAGCAGTTCTTC. Translating it yields CAWSVLVRSYNEQFF.

V is TRBV7-9 and J is TRBJ1-4; 9 bases match TRBD1. The germline V gene encodes CDR1 SEHNR and CDR2 FQNEAQ (reference sequence). The V segment lost 6 bases and the J segment 7 bases; nucleotides outside the gene matches: 6. The CDR3 contains 14 residues. CDR3 bases: TGTGCCAGCAGTGGGACAGGGTCAGGTGAAAAACTGTTTTTT. Translating it yields CASSGTGSGEKLFF.

This chain joins TRBV19 and TRBJ1-5, with 9 bases that match TRBD1. CDR1 is LNHDA, CDR2 SQIVND, per germline (reference sequence). V gave up 5 bases and J gave up 2 bases; unmatched junction bases: 4. This CDR3 is 15 amino acids long. CDR3 residues: CASSRQGEGNQPQHF. DNA of the CDR3: TGTGCCAGTAGTCGACAGGGGGAGGGCAATCAGCCCCAGCATTTT.

This CDR3 is CASSVGFRAPNTEAFF. Written as DNA, the CDR3 is TGTGCCAGCAGCGTAGGTTTCAGGGCCCCAAACACTGAAGCTTTCTTT. This sequence joins TRBV9 and TRBJ1-1, with D tentatively TRBD1 (5 bases). CDR1 SGDLS and CDR2 YYNGEE come from the germline V gene. Deletions cut 0 bases from V and 2 bases from J, with 14 bases between. CDR3 length: 16 amino acids.

J is TRBJ2-7 and V is TRBV5-1, with D unclear. Germline V gene data show CDR1 as SGHRS and CDR2 as YFSETQ. V lost 4 bases to trimming and J lost 0 bases, with 8 bases between them. CDR3 length: 13 residues. The CDR3 is CASSPGSSYEQYF. CDR3 coding DNA: TGCGCCAGCAGCCCCGGGTCCTCCTACGAGCAGTACTTC.

The J gene is TRBJ1-5, the V gene TRBV19; 7 nucleotides match TRBD1. This CDR3 comprises 15 residues. Per germline, CDR1 LNHDA and CDR2 SQIVND (reference sequence). V lost 2 bases to trimming and J lost 1 base; unmatched junction nucleotides: 2. In DNA form, the CDR3 reads TGTGCCAGTAGTATATCGGGACAGAGCAATCAGCCCCAGCATTTT. Residues: CASSISGQSNQPQHF.

A few counts support this clone. V usage is TRBV10-1 and J usage is TRBJ2-1; weak D call: TRBD1 (6 bases). The germline V gene encodes CDR1 WNHNN and CDR2 SYGVQD (reference sequence). The CDR3 contains 15 residues. With 10 bases removed from V and 1 base from J, the gap between germline ends came to 17 bases. CDR3 in amino acids: CATKEQGGSYNEQFF. The DNA of the CDR3 is TGCGCCACCAAGGAACAAGGGGGTTCCTACAATGAGCAGTTCTTC.